This T cell receptor (beta chain) originates from a study of blood T cell repertoires in COVID-19. Method: immunoSEQ multiplex PCR; TCRdb's copy keeps in-frame clones and lacks some. Of some 240,000 clones in the sample, 82% were seen once. With 0 bases removed from V and 5 bases from J, the gap between germline ends came to 15 bases. The CDR3 loop spans 16 amino acids. Germline CDR1 is SGDLS and CDR2 is YYNGEE. The source material was peripheral blood. V gene TRBV9 combines with J gene TRBJ2-1; possibly TRBD1 for D (6 bases). The clonotype comes from a woman between 65 and 79 years old with COVID-19, enrolled during active disease. The CDR3 DNA follows: TGTGCCAGCAGCGTAGGTGGACAGTTCATAAACAATGAGCAGTTCTTC. It translates to CASSVGGQFINNEQFF.